A selection of T cell receptor beta chains follows, all from one sample in a study of T cells after yellow fever vaccination. TCRdb fed the 5' RACE reads into MiXCR, producing one record per CDR3 protein. Here the sample spans nearly 550,000 distinct CDR3 sequences, under 25% being singletons. Sequencing was performed on PBMCs, taken 15 days after the yellow fever booster vaccination. The receptors here all came from a man in his thirties or forties who received the YFV17D yellow fever vaccine. Each CDR3 is given with its conserved first and last residue. The order of the fields is clone size, CDR3 length, J gene, D gene, V gene, CDR3 DNA, CDR3 protein. A D gene is named only where the DNA matches it firmly. Some rows have no size entry. The others give once, few or many, or a class for an expanded clone.

size: few; length: 12; J: TRBJ2-4; D: NA; V: TRBV5-6; DNA: TGTGCCAGCAGCTCGCAGAGGGGCATTCAGTACTTC; CDR3: CASSSQRGIQYF
size: NA; length: 16; J: TRBJ2-3; D: NA; V: TRBV5-4; DNA: TGTGCCAGCAGCATGCGAAACCAAGTTGGGGCGGTTACGCAGTATTTT; CDR3: CASSMRNQVGAVTQYF
size: NA; length: 12; J: TRBJ2-1; D: NA; V: TRBV19; DNA: TGTGCCAGTAGTCAAGGCTGGGGTGAGCAGTTCTTC; CDR3: CASSQGWGEQFF
size: NA; length: 14; J: TRBJ2-7; D: NA; V: TRBV18; DNA: TGTGCCAGCTCGCGGGTAGCGAGTTCCTACGAGCAGTACTTC; CDR3: CASSRVASSYEQYF
size: few; length: 12; J: TRBJ2-7; D: NA; V: TRBV15; DNA: TGTGCCACCAGCAGAGATGGGCATGAGCAGTACTTC; CDR3: CATSRDGHEQYF
size: NA; length: 15; J: TRBJ2-7; D: TRBD2; V: TRBV7-2; DNA: TGTGCCGGCAGCTTAGCCGCGGGGGGACTAGACGAGCAGTACTTC; CDR3: CAGSLAAGGLDEQYF
size: NA; length: 11; J: TRBJ2-7; D: NA; V: TRBV20-1; DNA: TGCAGTGCTATCACCCAGGGTACCCCGTACTTC; CDR3: CSAITQGTPYF
size: NA; length: 15; J: TRBJ2-2; D: TRBD2; V: TRBV9; DNA: TGTGCCAGCAGCGAGGGTAGCGGGAGGTCCGGGGAGCTGTTTTTT; CDR3: CASSEGSGRSGELFF
size: many; length: 15; J: TRBJ2-3; D: TRBD2; V: TRBV7-2; DNA: TGTGCCAGCAGTTTGCGGACTAGCGGCACAGATACGCAGTATTTT; CDR3: CASSLRTSGTDTQYF
size: NA; length: 15; J: TRBJ2-1; D: TRBD1; V: TRBV5-4; DNA: TGTGCCAGCAGCTTGGGGCTGACAGGGCCCAATGAGCAGTTCTTC; CDR3: CASSLGLTGPNEQFF
size: few; length: 14; J: TRBJ2-1; D: NA; V: TRBV14; DNA: TGTGCCAGCAGCCAAGCTCCGCTACTCAATGAGCAGTTCTTC; CDR3: CASSQAPLLNEQFF
size: NA; length: 16; J: TRBJ1-1; D: NA; V: TRBV5-6; DNA: TGTGCCAGCAGCTTGGGGCAATTTATGGCGAACACTGAAGCTTTCTTT; CDR3: CASSLGQFMANTEAFF
size: NA; length: 15; J: TRBJ2-1; D: NA; V: TRBV6-4; DNA: TGTGCCAGCAGCGTGGAGGACCAGCCCTACAATGAGCAGTTCTTC; CDR3: CASSVEDQPYNEQFF
size: NA; length: 17; J: TRBJ2-1; D: TRBD2; V: TRBV12-3/TRBV12-4; DNA: TGTGCCAGCAGTTTAAGGGGTAGCGGGAGAGGTTACAATGAGCAGTTCTTC; CDR3: CASSLRGSGRGYNEQFF
size: once; length: 12; J: TRBJ2-1; D: NA; V: TRBV7-9; DNA: TGTGCCAGCAGCTCCGGACCCGTTGAGCAGTTCTTC; CDR3: CASSSGPVEQFF
size: NA; length: 13; J: TRBJ2-1; D: TRBD2; V: TRBV6-1; DNA: TGTGCCAGCAGTAGCGGGAGGGAGCTTGAGCAGTTCTTC; CDR3: CASSSGRELEQFF
size: few; length: 14; J: TRBJ1-1; D: NA; V: TRBV4-3; DNA: TGCGCCAGCAGCCAAGTTATCAGGAACACTGAAGCTTTCTTT; CDR3: CASSQVIRNTEAFF
size: few; length: 16; J: TRBJ2-7; D: NA; V: TRBV5-8; DNA: TGTGCCAGCAGCTCTCGACAGGACCTCCCCTCCTACGAGCAGTACTTC; CDR3: CASSSRQDLPSYEQYF
size: few; length: 13; J: TRBJ2-5; D: NA; V: TRBV7-2; DNA: TGTGCCAGCACCTCTGGATGGGATGGGACCCAGTACTTC; CDR3: CASTSGWDGTQYF
size: NA; length: 13; J: TRBJ2-3; D: NA; V: TRBV28; DNA: TGTGCCAGCAGCCGGGAGAGCGCGGATACGCAGTATTTT; CDR3: CASSRESADTQYF
size: few; length: 13; J: TRBJ1-2; D: NA; V: TRBV2; DNA: TGTGCCAGCTCCAGGGAGGGGAGTAACGGCTACACCTTC; CDR3: CASSREGSNGYTF
size: NA; length: 15; J: TRBJ2-2; D: TRBD2; V: TRBV12-3/TRBV12-4; DNA: TGTGCCAGCAGTTCCGGCGGGAGGGCCTACGGGGAGCTGTTTTTT; CDR3: CASSSGGRAYGELFF
size: few; length: 13; J: TRBJ2-3; D: NA; V: TRBV29-1; DNA: TGCAGCGTTGATGGCAGGGGGGCAGATACGCAGTATTTT; CDR3: CSVDGRGADTQYF
size: NA; length: 16; J: TRBJ1-2; D: TRBD1; V: TRBV7-9; DNA: TGTGCCAGCAGCTTCGCCGTACAGGGGGAAGACTATGGCTACACCTTC; CDR3: CASSFAVQGEDYGYTF
size: NA; length: 12; J: TRBJ2-4; D: TRBD1; V: TRBV29-1; DNA: TGCAGCGTTAGGGGACAGCGGAACATTCAGTACTTC; CDR3: CSVRGQRNIQYF
size: NA; length: 14; J: TRBJ1-2; D: TRBD1; V: TRBV7-9; DNA: TGTGCCAGCACCCACTCGGGACAGTTCTATGGCTACACCTTC; CDR3: CASTHSGQFYGYTF
size: few; length: 14; J: TRBJ2-7; D: NA; V: TRBV4-1; DNA: TGCGCCAGCAGCCAGTCCCACCTAGCGAACGAGCAGTACTTC; CDR3: CASSQSHLANEQYF
size: few; length: 16; J: TRBJ2-1; D: NA; V: TRBV6-2/TRBV6-3; DNA: TGTGCCAGCAGCTCTAGGGGGAGGGACCCCTACAATGAGCAGTTCTTC; CDR3: CASSSRGRDPYNEQFF
size: few; length: 15; J: TRBJ2-1; D: TRBD2; V: TRBV5-1; DNA: TGCGCCAGCAGCTTGGATCCCGTCCTAGCGGGAGAGCAGTTCTTC; CDR3: CASSLDPVLAGEQFF
size: NA; length: 14; J: TRBJ2-5; D: NA; V: TRBV20-1; DNA: TGCAGTGCTAGAAGCCCACAGATACAAGAGACCCAGTACTTC; CDR3: CSARSPQIQETQYF
size: NA; length: 15; J: TRBJ1-5; D: NA; V: TRBV9; DNA: TGTGCCAGCAGCGTAGGGGGGATGAGCAATCAGCCCCAGCATTTT; CDR3: CASSVGGMSNQPQHF
size: few; length: 15; J: TRBJ2-3; D: NA; V: TRBV20-1; DNA: TGCAGTGCTAGCTCACCGCGGACAGAGGAGGATACGCAGTATTTT; CDR3: CSASSPRTEEDTQYF
size: many; length: 13; J: TRBJ2-1; D: NA; V: TRBV27; DNA: TGTGCCAGCAGTTGGGGGTCCTACAATGAGCAGTTCTTC; CDR3: CASSWGSYNEQFF
size: NA; length: 15; J: TRBJ2-5; D: TRBD2; V: TRBV5-1; DNA: TGCGCCAGCAGCTCCGGGACTAGCGGACTAGAGACCCAGTACTTC; CDR3: CASSSGTSGLETQYF
size: NA; length: 14; J: TRBJ2-5; D: NA; V: TRBV7-6; DNA: TGTGCCAGCAGCTTAATGTTGGGTCAAGAGACCCAGTACTTC; CDR3: CASSLMLGQETQYF
size: few; length: 16; J: TRBJ2-6; D: NA; V: TRBV4-3; DNA: TGCGCCAGCAGCCAAGAGTTACCCCCTGGGGCCAACGTCCTGACTTTC; CDR3: CASSQELPPGANVLTF
size: NA; length: 12; J: TRBJ1-1; D: NA; V: TRBV6-5; DNA: TGTGCCAGCACCTCAGGGAACACTGAAGCTTTCTTT; CDR3: CASTSGNTEAFF
size: NA; length: 16; J: TRBJ2-5; D: NA; V: TRBV24-1; DNA: TGTGCCACCAGTGATACTAACCGGGACGGGCAAGAGACCCAGTACTTC; CDR3: CATSDTNRDGQETQYF
size: NA; length: 14; J: TRBJ2-1; D: TRBD2; V: TRBV20-1; DNA: TGCAGCACAGCGGGAGGCTACATGCTAAATGAGCAGTTCTTC; CDR3: CSTAGGYMLNEQFF
size: many; length: 12; J: TRBJ2-1; D: NA; V: TRBV7-8; DNA: TGTGCCAGCAGCTCCCATAACAATGAGCAGTTCTTC; CDR3: CASSSHNNEQFF